Given below is one T cell receptor beta chain in context. The antigen is undetermined. Generated by immunoSEQ multiplex PCR, the TCRdb table keeps only in-frame clones and is missing some. The data hold 50,000 or so clones, with about 84% observed a single time. The sample comes from a study of PD-1 blockade in mismatch repair-deficient tumors. At the level of the study: Enrolled about 2013-2017, patients had progressing, pretreated mismatch repair-deficient cancers of approximately 13 types.

Notes on the study in general: Tumor-resident clones, often undetectable pretreatment in blood, expanded then contracted after pembrolizumab.

All patients were mismatch repair deficient, assessed by either PCR or immunohistochemistry. The TCR-sequenced patients were three responders to pembrolizumab. The receptor comes from an adult with mismatch repair-deficient cancer. Material: peripheral blood, obtained roughly 21 weeks after starting pembrolizumab.

This chain's CDR3 is CASSYTPNNEQFF. Written as DNA, the CDR3 is TGTGCCAGCAGCTACACCCCCAACAATGAGCAGTTCTTC. The chain links TRBV5-4 to TRBJ2-1; D is ambiguous. Trimming took 3 bases from V and 5 from J, leaving 9 bases between them. The germline CDR1 and CDR2 sequences are SGHNT and YYREEE (reference sequence). CDR3 size: 13 residues.